This is a list of T cell receptor beta chains from one sample in a study of low-dose radiotherapy and immunotherapy resistance in tumors. TCRdb ran MiXCR on the reads and lists one entry per CDR3 protein. The sample yields some 94,000 distinct CDR3 sequences, 20% to 25% seen once. Material: PBMCs, obtained after low-dose radiotherapy plus immunotherapy. These receptors all stem from a female donor with ovarian cancer. The CDR3 runs from the conserved cysteine through the conserved F or W. The order of the fields is D gene, V gene, clone size, J gene, CDR3 protein, CDR3 DNA. D genes are given only for firm matches. Rows may omit the clone size; those that give it use once, few, many or a size class.

>NA|TRBV28|many|TRBJ2-2
CASKYPGLNTGELFF
TGTGCCAGCAAATACCCGGGACTTAACACCGGGGAGCTGTTTTTT
>NA|TRBV3-1|many|TRBJ1-3
CASSQEGNSGNTIYF
TGTGCCAGCAGCCAAGAGGGAAACTCTGGAAACACCATATATTTT
>NA|TRBV2|many|TRBJ2-1
CASSEKRAGPLSYNEQFF
TGTGCCAGCAGTGAAAAGAGGGCGGGACCCCTGAGCTACAATGAGCAGTTCTTC
>NA|TRBV2|many|TRBJ2-1
CASSEALRIAEQFF
TGTGCCAGCAGTGAAGCGCTCCGGATAGCGGAGCAGTTCTTC
>NA|TRBV6-2/TRBV6-3|NA|TRBJ2-1
CASRGPSRDGEQFF
TGTGCCAGCAGGGGCCCAAGCAGGGACGGTGAGCAGTTCTTC
>TRBD2|TRBV6-2/TRBV6-3|many|TRBJ2-1
CASKIAGGSYNEQFF
TGTGCCAGCAAAATAGCGGGGGGTTCCTACAATGAGCAGTTCTTC
>NA|TRBV30|many|TRBJ2-2
CAWSSGGRTGELFF
TGTGCCTGGAGTTCGGGGGGCCGCACCGGGGAGCTGTTTTTT
>NA|TRBV26|NA|TRBJ1-1
CASRKWGIGNPTEAFF
NA
>TRBD1|TRBV20-1|many|TRBJ1-1
CSARGPQGGNTEAFF
TGCAGTGCTAGAGGTCCCCAGGGGGGGAACACTGAAGCTTTCTTT
>TRBD1|TRBV5-1|many|TRBJ1-1
CASRLYPLPGQEQAFF
TGCGCCAGCAGATTGTACCCTCTACCAGGACAGGAGCAAGCTTTCTTT
>NA|TRBV28|many|TRBJ1-6
CASSFLGTTSSYNSPLHF
TGTGCCAGCAGTTTCCTTGGGACGACCAGCTCCTATAATTCACCCCTCCACTTT
>NA|TRBV12-3/TRBV12-4|many|TRBJ2-6
CASSSGANVLTF
TGTGCCAGCAGCTCTGGGGCCAACGTCCTGACTTTC
>TRBD2|TRBV6-2/TRBV6-3|many|TRBJ2-1
CASSEWTSGAPGFF
TGTGCCAGCAGTGAATGGACTAGCGGGGCTCCGGGGTTCTTC
>NA|TRBV14|many|TRBJ2-3
CASSPEGISYTDTQYF
TGTGCCAGCAGCCCCGAGGGGATATCTTATACAGATACGCAGTATTTT
>NA|TRBV5-4|NA|TRBJ2-5
CASSHGLGGHNQETQYF
TGTGCCAGCAGCCATGGGCTGGGGGGGCATAACCAAGAGACCCAGTACTTC
>NA|TRBV18|many|TRBJ2-5
CASSPTRGGETQYF
TGTGCCAGCTCACCGACGAGAGGAGGGGAGACCCAGTACTTC
>NA|TRBV24-1|few|TRBJ1-4
CATSAGGNEKLFF
TGTGCCACCAGTGCCGGCGGTAATGAAAAACTGTTTTTT
>NA|TRBV5-1|NA|TRBJ2-1
CASSPGLEQFF
TGCGCCAGCAGCCCGGGACTCGAGCAGTTCTTC
>NA|TRBV12-3/TRBV12-4|many|TRBJ1-1
CASIRGAEAFF
TGTGCCAGCATTAGGGGTGCTGAAGCTTTCTTT
>NA|TRBV14|many|TRBJ2-5
CASSQPGGTQYF
TGTGCCAGCAGCCAGCCCGGAGGGACCCAGTACTTC
>NA|TRBV11-2|many|TRBJ2-2
CASILSGGVVTGELFF
TGTGCCAGCATTCTATCGGGCGGAGTGGTCACCGGGGAGCTGTTTTTT
>NA|TRBV6-2/TRBV6-3|many|TRBJ2-7
CASSRNRARAEKRFYEQYF
TGTGCCAGCAGTCGAAACAGGGCCCGGGCGGAAAAGAGGTTCTACGAGCAGTACTTC
>TRBD2|TRBV4-1|many|TRBJ2-1
CASSPGTSSYNEQFF
TGCGCCAGCAGCCCTGGGACTAGCTCCTACAATGAGCAGTTCTTC
>NA|TRBV28|NA|TRBJ1-2
CASSLDQLILGYTF
TGTGCCAGCAGTTTGGACCAGCTAATCCTTGGCTACACCTTC
>TRBD2|TRBV20-1|few|TRBJ2-7
CSAPRLAAAYEQYF
TGCAGTGCTCCGCGACTAGCGGCTGCCTACGAGCAGTACTTC
>TRBD2|TRBV5-5|many|TRBJ2-1
CASSRAGGPGNEQFF
TGTGCCAGCAGCAGAGCGGGGGGGCCGGGGAATGAGCAGTTCTTC
>NA|TRBV5-1|many|TRBJ2-5
CASSPTVGTAGGTQYF
TGCGCCAGCAGCCCGACGGTCGGCACCGCCGGTGGGACCCAGTACTTC
>NA|TRBV4-3|many|TRBJ2-2
CASSQDAGYTGELFF
TGCGCCAGCAGCCAAGATGCGGGTTATACCGGGGAGCTGTTTTTT
>NA|TRBV10-3|many|TRBJ1-6
CAISEGSFNSPLHF
TGTGCCATCAGTGAGGGGAGCTTCAATTCACCCCTCCACTTT
>NA|TRBV28|many|TRBJ1-1
CASRTPVYSGAFF
TGTGCCAGCAGGACGCCCGTATACAGTGGTGCTTTCTTT
>NA|TRBV3-1|many|TRBJ1-1
CASSSFSGEAFF
TGTGCCAGCAGCTCATTCAGCGGGGAAGCTTTCTTT
>NA|TRBV2|many|TRBJ2-7
CASDPASSYEQYF
TGTGCCAGCGACCCAGCGAGCTCCTACGAGCAGTACTTC
>NA|TRBV7-2|few|TRBJ1-2
CASSLAGHNYGYTF
TGTGCCAGCAGCTTAGCCGGGCATAACTATGGCTACACCTTC
>NA|TRBV28|medium-sized|TRBJ2-1
CASSFGGAENEQFF
TGTGCCAGCAGTTTCGGCGGGGCCGAAAATGAGCAGTTCTTC
>NA|TRBV7-9|many|TRBJ2-5
CASRPSGELETQYF
TGTGCCAGCAGGCCCTCAGGGGAGCTGGAGACCCAGTACTTC
>TRBD1|TRBV10-3|NA|TRBJ1-5
CAISTSPGGVDQPQHF
TGTGCCATCAGTACGTCCCCAGGGGGCGTCGATCAGCCCCAGCATTTT
>NA|TRBV28|many|TRBJ1-6
CASSLVTSPLHF
TGTGCCAGCAGTTTAGTTACATCACCCCTCCACTTT
>NA|TRBV29-1|many|TRBJ2-7
CSAVQLYEQYF
TGCAGCGCTGTCCAGCTCTACGAGCAGTACTTC
>NA|TRBV7-6|many|TRBJ1-1
CASSPYVGTEAFF
TGTGCCAGCAGCCCATACGTGGGTACTGAAGCTTTCTTT
>TRBD2|TRBV19|many|TRBJ2-7
CASSIQREVGEQYF
TGTGCCAGTAGTATACAGCGGGAGGTAGGCGAGCAGTACTTC
>TRBD1|TRBV7-2|NA|TRBJ2-7
CASSYPEGQGAYEQYF
TGTGCCAGCAGCTATCCAGAGGGACAGGGGGCTTACGAGCAGTACTTC
>NA|TRBV30|many|TRBJ2-3
CAWRHPGNTDTQYF
TGTGCCTGGAGGCACCCCGGGAACACAGATACGCAGTATTTT
>NA|TRBV28|many|TRBJ2-2
CASSFPDSPNTGELFF
TGTGCCAGCAGTTTCCCCGACAGCCCAAACACCGGGGAGCTGTTTTTT
>TRBD2|TRBV6-5|many|TRBJ2-7
CASSSTGGEQYF
TGTGCCAGCAGTTCCACGGGGGGCGAGCAGTACTTC
>NA|TRBV12-3/TRBV12-4|many|TRBJ1-2
CASSLTPYGRGMDGYTF
TGTGCCAGCAGTTTAACCCCCTATGGCAGGGGTATGGATGGCTACACCTTC
>TRBD2|TRBV7-7|many|TRBJ2-5
CASSPGRGGETQYF
TGTGCTAGCAGCCCGGGACGGGGAGGGGAGACCCAGTACTTC
>NA|TRBV20-1|many|TRBJ2-3
CSARGGSGTDTQYF
TGCAGTGCTAGAGGTGGTAGCGGCACAGATACGCAGTATTTT
>NA|TRBV5-1|NA|TRBJ2-3
CASSPTGNTQYF
TGCGCCAGCAGCCCCACGGGAAATACGCAGTATTTT
>NA|TRBV28|NA|TRBJ2-1
CASSPNRWTTSYNEQFF
TGTGCCAGCAGTCCAAACCGGTGGACTACCTCCTACAATGAGCAGTTCTTC
>NA|TRBV7-6|many|TRBJ1-6
CASSRVPAASYNSPLHF
TGTGCCAGCAGCCGCGTACCGGCCGCGAGCTATAATTCACCCCTCCACTTT